These T cell receptor beta chains were read from a single sample in a study of blood T cell repertoires in COVID-19. Assay used: immunoSEQ multiplex PCR; TCRdb lists only in-frame clones, some missing. The profile shows about 60,000 clones, 60% to 80% of them singletons. The sequencing sample was made of peripheral blood. These receptors originate from an elderly man with acute or convalescent COVID-19. The CDR3 runs from the conserved cysteine through the conserved F or W. The D gene is left open where the match is weak. Clone size is not always given. Where it is, it says once, few, many or a class for expanded clones.

d_call: TRBD1; j_call: TRBJ1-5; clone_size: -; v_call: TRBV4-1; cdr3_aa: CASSLGGTGGIQPQHF; cdr3_nt: TGCGCCAGCAGCCTCGGTGGGACAGGGGGCATCCAGCCCCAGCATTTT
d_call: -; j_call: TRBJ2-2; clone_size: -; v_call: TRBV7-9; cdr3_aa: CASSLGGRTGELFF; cdr3_nt: TGTGCCAGCAGCTTAGGGGGGCGGACCGGGGAGCTGTTTTTT
d_call: TRBD1; j_call: TRBJ2-7; clone_size: -; v_call: TRBV4-1; cdr3_aa: CASSQGQGQITYEQYF; cdr3_nt: TGCGCCAGCAGCCAAGGACAGGGACAGATTACCTACGAGCAGTACTTC
d_call: -; j_call: TRBJ1-1; clone_size: -; v_call: TRBV6-5; cdr3_aa: CASSYRGSEAFF; cdr3_nt: TGTGCCAGCAGTTACAGAGGTTCTGAAGCTTTCTTT
d_call: TRBD1; j_call: TRBJ2-2; clone_size: -; v_call: TRBV5-6; cdr3_aa: CASSPLTGTGELFF; cdr3_nt: TGTGCCAGCAGCCCGTTGACAGGGACCGGGGAGCTGTTTTTT
d_call: TRBD2; j_call: TRBJ2-3; clone_size: -; v_call: TRBV4-1; cdr3_aa: CASSQPGTSADTQYF; cdr3_nt: TGCGCCAGCAGCCAGCCGGGGACTAGCGCAGATACGCAGTATTTT
d_call: -; j_call: TRBJ1-5; clone_size: -; v_call: TRBV7-8; cdr3_aa: CASSLEYGPQHF; cdr3_nt: TGTGCCAGCAGCTTAGAATACGGTCCCCAGCATTTT
d_call: -; j_call: TRBJ2-3; clone_size: -; v_call: TRBV5-1; cdr3_aa: CASSLVAGTDTQYF; cdr3_nt: TGCGCCAGCAGCTTGGTGGCGGGCACAGATACGCAGTATTTT
d_call: TRBD2; j_call: TRBJ2-2; clone_size: once; v_call: TRBV9; cdr3_aa: CASSVGSGAGELFF; cdr3_nt: TGTGCCAGCAGCGTAGGGAGCGGGGCCGGGGAGCTGTTTTTT
d_call: TRBD1; j_call: TRBJ1-3; clone_size: -; v_call: TRBV27; cdr3_aa: CASSLTGLTSSGNTIYF; cdr3_nt: TGTGCCAGCAGCCTGACAGGGCTTACTTCGTCTGGAAACACCATATATTTT
d_call: TRBD1; j_call: TRBJ1-2; clone_size: -; v_call: TRBV7-2; cdr3_aa: CASSLGIQGYGYTF; cdr3_nt: TGTGCCAGCAGCTTAGGGATACAGGGGTATGGCTACACCTTC
d_call: TRBD2; j_call: TRBJ2-7; clone_size: -; v_call: TRBV3-1/TRBV3-2; cdr3_aa: CASRLSTSLPTGEQYF; cdr3_nt: TGTGCCAGCAGGCTCTCGACTAGCCTTCCCACCGGCGAGCAGTACTTC
d_call: -; j_call: TRBJ1-1; clone_size: -; v_call: TRBV7-9; cdr3_aa: CASSLNANMNTEAFF; cdr3_nt: TGTGCCAGCAGCTTAAACGCAAACATGAACACTGAAGCTTTCTTT
d_call: -; j_call: TRBJ2-7; clone_size: -; v_call: TRBV5-4; cdr3_aa: CASSLAGSSYEQYF; cdr3_nt: TGTGCCAGCAGCTTGGCGGGATCCTCCTACGAGCAGTACTTC
d_call: -; j_call: TRBJ1-5; clone_size: few; v_call: TRBV30; cdr3_aa: CAWSEAGHEQPQHF; cdr3_nt: TGTGCCTGGAGTGAGGCAGGGCATGAACAGCCCCAGCATTTT
d_call: -; j_call: TRBJ1-2; clone_size: few; v_call: TRBV5-5; cdr3_aa: CASSFFSLGSDGYTF; cdr3_nt: TGTGCCAGCAGCTTTTTCAGTTTGGGCTCGGATGGCTACACCTTC
d_call: TRBD1; j_call: TRBJ1-1; clone_size: -; v_call: TRBV19; cdr3_aa: CASSSGTDLILNTEAFF; cdr3_nt: TGTGCCAGTAGTTCAGGGACAGACCTGATCCTCAACACTGAAGCTTTCTTT
d_call: TRBD2; j_call: TRBJ2-5; clone_size: -; v_call: TRBV19; cdr3_aa: CASSMGRGAGDRETQYF; cdr3_nt: TGTGCCAGTAGTATGGGGCGGGGAGCGGGAGACCGAGAGACCCAGTACTTC
d_call: TRBD2; j_call: TRBJ2-2; clone_size: -; v_call: TRBV2; cdr3_aa: CASRYAGAGELFF; cdr3_nt: TGTGCCAGCAGATACGCGGGGGCCGGGGAGCTGTTTTTT
d_call: TRBD1; j_call: TRBJ1-6; clone_size: few; v_call: TRBV12-3/TRBV12-4; cdr3_aa: CASSRDRGSPLHF; cdr3_nt: TGTGCCAGCAGTCGGGACAGGGGTTCACCCCTCCACTTT
d_call: -; j_call: TRBJ1-1; clone_size: once; v_call: TRBV10-3; cdr3_aa: CAIRDSRSNTEAFF; cdr3_nt: TGTGCCATCAGGGACAGCCGGTCGAACACTGAAGCTTTCTTT
d_call: -; j_call: TRBJ2-3; clone_size: once; v_call: TRBV27; cdr3_aa: CANTGTSSTDTQYF; cdr3_nt: TGTGCCAATACCGGGACATCTAGCACAGATACGCAGTATTTT
d_call: -; j_call: TRBJ2-2; clone_size: few; v_call: TRBV5-1; cdr3_aa: CASSVEITGELFF; cdr3_nt: TGCGCCAGCAGCGTGGAAATAACCGGGGAGCTGTTTTTT
d_call: -; j_call: TRBJ2-5; clone_size: -; v_call: TRBV11-2; cdr3_aa: CASSLVGTTRHETQYF; cdr3_nt: TGTGCCAGCAGCTTAGTGGGGACAACACGACATGAGACCCAGTACTTC
d_call: TRBD2; j_call: TRBJ2-3; clone_size: -; v_call: TRBV7-8; cdr3_aa: CASSLVTAGDDTQYF; cdr3_nt: TGTGCCAGCAGCTTAGTTACAGCGGGAGACGATACGCAGTATTTT
d_call: -; j_call: TRBJ2-3; clone_size: once; v_call: TRBV5-1; cdr3_aa: CASSFEFSTDTQYF; cdr3_nt: TGCGCCAGCAGCTTTGAGTTCTCCACAGATACGCAGTATTTT
d_call: TRBD1; j_call: TRBJ1-4; clone_size: -; v_call: TRBV29-1; cdr3_aa: CSVGQGVGEKLFF; cdr3_nt: TGCAGCGTTGGCCAGGGGGTAGGTGAAAAACTGTTTTTT
d_call: -; j_call: TRBJ2-7; clone_size: -; v_call: TRBV6-5; cdr3_aa: CASSLVGHYEQYF; cdr3_nt: TGTGCCAGCAGTTTGGTCGGACACTACGAGCAGTACTTC
d_call: TRBD1; j_call: TRBJ1-1; clone_size: -; v_call: TRBV6-5; cdr3_aa: CASKEPGQRNTEAFF; cdr3_nt: TGTGCCAGCAAGGAGCCGGGACAGAGGAACACTGAAGCTTTCTTT
d_call: -; j_call: TRBJ2-7; clone_size: -; v_call: TRBV10-3; cdr3_aa: CAISERGKSSEQYF; cdr3_nt: TGTGCCATCAGTGAGAGGGGGAAGTCTTCCGAGCAGTACTTC
d_call: -; j_call: TRBJ2-5; clone_size: -; v_call: TRBV11-2; cdr3_aa: CASSLVTGRIGQGLETQYF; cdr3_nt: TGTGCCAGCAGCTTAGTTACAGGGCGGATTGGCCAGGGGTTAGAGACCCAGTACTTC
d_call: TRBD1; j_call: TRBJ2-5; clone_size: -; v_call: TRBV19; cdr3_aa: CASSISGQGTQYF; cdr3_nt: TGTGCCAGTAGTATTTCGGGACAGGGGACCCAGTACTTC
d_call: TRBD1; j_call: TRBJ2-1; clone_size: -; v_call: TRBV5-1; cdr3_aa: CASARGTAGRGNNEQFF; cdr3_nt: TGCGCCAGCGCCAGAGGGACAGCAGGGAGAGGTAACAATGAGCAGTTCTTC
d_call: -; j_call: TRBJ2-3; clone_size: -; v_call: TRBV3-1/TRBV3-2; cdr3_aa: CASSQASGTPPGTDTQYF; cdr3_nt: TGTGCCAGCAGCCAGGCTTCCGGGACACCTCCCGGCACAGATACGCAGTATTTT
d_call: -; j_call: TRBJ1-2; clone_size: -; v_call: TRBV27; cdr3_aa: CASSPGTKGGYTF; cdr3_nt: TGTGCCAGCAGTCCCGGGACTAAGGGTGGCTACACCTTC
d_call: TRBD2; j_call: TRBJ2-1; clone_size: -; v_call: TRBV27; cdr3_aa: CASRMTSGAYNEQFF; cdr3_nt: TGTGCCAGCAGAATGACTAGCGGGGCGTACAATGAGCAGTTCTTC
d_call: -; j_call: TRBJ1-5; clone_size: few; v_call: TRBV19; cdr3_aa: CASSFQGRESNQPQHF; cdr3_nt: TGTGCCAGTAGTTTCCAGGGGAGGGAGAGCAATCAGCCCCAGCATTTT
d_call: -; j_call: TRBJ1-2; clone_size: few; v_call: TRBV2; cdr3_aa: CASAGNYGYTF; cdr3_nt: TGTGCCAGCGCAGGGAACTATGGCTACACCTTC
d_call: TRBD2; j_call: TRBJ2-3; clone_size: -; v_call: TRBV10-3; cdr3_aa: CAISEERGGRDTQYF; cdr3_nt: TGTGCCATCAGTGAGGAGCGGGGGGGCCGCGATACGCAGTATTTT
d_call: -; j_call: TRBJ1-5; clone_size: -; v_call: TRBV11-2; cdr3_aa: CASSLGWGGQPQHF; cdr3_nt: TGTGCCAGCAGCTTAGGGTGGGGAGGTCAGCCCCAGCATTTT
d_call: TRBD1; j_call: TRBJ2-7; clone_size: -; v_call: TRBV3-1/TRBV3-2; cdr3_aa: CASNGQGHEQYF; cdr3_nt: TGTGCCAGCAACGGACAGGGCCACGAGCAGTACTTC
d_call: TRBD1; j_call: TRBJ2-7; clone_size: -; v_call: TRBV2; cdr3_aa: CASNRDRGDEQYF; cdr3_nt: TGTGCCAGCAACAGGGACAGGGGGGACGAGCAGTACTTC
d_call: -; j_call: TRBJ2-7; clone_size: few; v_call: TRBV5-6; cdr3_aa: CASSLSGLFEQYF; cdr3_nt: TGTGCCAGCAGCTTGTCAGGGCTCTTTGAGCAGTACTTC
d_call: -; j_call: TRBJ2-3; clone_size: -; v_call: TRBV5-1; cdr3_aa: CASSQGLSTDTQYF; cdr3_nt: TGCGCCAGCAGCCAGGGCCTGAGCACAGATACGCAGTATTTT
d_call: -; j_call: TRBJ1-6; clone_size: -; v_call: TRBV3-1/TRBV3-2; cdr3_aa: CASSRGQSNSPLHF; cdr3_nt: TGTGCCAGCAGCCGCGGACAGTCTAATTCACCCCTCCACTTT
d_call: -; j_call: TRBJ1-2; clone_size: -; v_call: TRBV11-2; cdr3_aa: CASSFTGAGAGYAF; cdr3_nt: TGTGCCAGCAGCTTTACCGGTGCGGGGGCCGGATATGCCTTC
d_call: TRBD2; j_call: TRBJ2-7; clone_size: -; v_call: TRBV28; cdr3_aa: CASSPARGGRYEQYF; cdr3_nt: TGTGCCAGCAGTCCAGCCCGGGGGGGGCGCTATGAGCAGTACTTC
d_call: -; j_call: TRBJ1-1; clone_size: -; v_call: TRBV18; cdr3_aa: CASSGAQNTEAFF; cdr3_nt: TGTGCCAGCTCAGGGGCGCAGAACACTGAAGCTTTCTTT
d_call: -; j_call: TRBJ1-5; clone_size: -; v_call: TRBV28; cdr3_aa: CASTQISNQPQHF; cdr3_nt: TGTGCCAGCACCCAAATTAGCAATCAGCCCCAGCATTTT
d_call: -; j_call: TRBJ1-2; clone_size: -; v_call: TRBV5-4; cdr3_aa: CASRRGQNNYGYTF; cdr3_nt: TGTGCCAGCAGGCGTGGACAGAATAACTATGGCTACACCTTC
d_call: TRBD2; j_call: TRBJ2-1; clone_size: -; v_call: TRBV6-5; cdr3_aa: CASIAGVGNEQFF; cdr3_nt: TGTGCCAGCATAGCGGGAGTTGGTAATGAGCAGTTCTTC
d_call: -; j_call: TRBJ2-5; clone_size: -; v_call: TRBV15; cdr3_aa: CATSRERTPSGQETQYF; cdr3_nt: TGTGCCACCAGCAGAGAAAGGACCCCTTCGGGGCAAGAGACCCAGTACTTC
d_call: -; j_call: TRBJ2-1; clone_size: once; v_call: TRBV5-1; cdr3_aa: CASSLQGGEQFF; cdr3_nt: TGCGCCAGCAGCTTGCAAGGGGGTGAGCAGTTCTTC
d_call: -; j_call: TRBJ2-7; clone_size: -; v_call: TRBV2; cdr3_aa: CASSDPSSYEQYF; cdr3_nt: TGTGCCAGCAGTGATCCCAGCTCCTACGAGCAGTACTTC
d_call: TRBD1; j_call: TRBJ1-5; clone_size: -; v_call: TRBV19; cdr3_aa: CASSPRQGASNQPQHF; cdr3_nt: TGTGCCAGTAGTCCACGACAGGGGGCGAGCAATCAGCCCCAGCATTTT
d_call: -; j_call: TRBJ1-1; clone_size: -; v_call: TRBV30; cdr3_aa: CAWNPQMNTEAFF; cdr3_nt: TGTGCCTGGAACCCGCAGATGAACACTGAAGCTTTCTTT
d_call: TRBD1; j_call: TRBJ2-1; clone_size: -; v_call: TRBV2; cdr3_aa: CASRPTGISSYNEQFF; cdr3_nt: TGTGCCAGCAGGCCGACAGGGATAAGCTCCTACAATGAGCAGTTCTTC